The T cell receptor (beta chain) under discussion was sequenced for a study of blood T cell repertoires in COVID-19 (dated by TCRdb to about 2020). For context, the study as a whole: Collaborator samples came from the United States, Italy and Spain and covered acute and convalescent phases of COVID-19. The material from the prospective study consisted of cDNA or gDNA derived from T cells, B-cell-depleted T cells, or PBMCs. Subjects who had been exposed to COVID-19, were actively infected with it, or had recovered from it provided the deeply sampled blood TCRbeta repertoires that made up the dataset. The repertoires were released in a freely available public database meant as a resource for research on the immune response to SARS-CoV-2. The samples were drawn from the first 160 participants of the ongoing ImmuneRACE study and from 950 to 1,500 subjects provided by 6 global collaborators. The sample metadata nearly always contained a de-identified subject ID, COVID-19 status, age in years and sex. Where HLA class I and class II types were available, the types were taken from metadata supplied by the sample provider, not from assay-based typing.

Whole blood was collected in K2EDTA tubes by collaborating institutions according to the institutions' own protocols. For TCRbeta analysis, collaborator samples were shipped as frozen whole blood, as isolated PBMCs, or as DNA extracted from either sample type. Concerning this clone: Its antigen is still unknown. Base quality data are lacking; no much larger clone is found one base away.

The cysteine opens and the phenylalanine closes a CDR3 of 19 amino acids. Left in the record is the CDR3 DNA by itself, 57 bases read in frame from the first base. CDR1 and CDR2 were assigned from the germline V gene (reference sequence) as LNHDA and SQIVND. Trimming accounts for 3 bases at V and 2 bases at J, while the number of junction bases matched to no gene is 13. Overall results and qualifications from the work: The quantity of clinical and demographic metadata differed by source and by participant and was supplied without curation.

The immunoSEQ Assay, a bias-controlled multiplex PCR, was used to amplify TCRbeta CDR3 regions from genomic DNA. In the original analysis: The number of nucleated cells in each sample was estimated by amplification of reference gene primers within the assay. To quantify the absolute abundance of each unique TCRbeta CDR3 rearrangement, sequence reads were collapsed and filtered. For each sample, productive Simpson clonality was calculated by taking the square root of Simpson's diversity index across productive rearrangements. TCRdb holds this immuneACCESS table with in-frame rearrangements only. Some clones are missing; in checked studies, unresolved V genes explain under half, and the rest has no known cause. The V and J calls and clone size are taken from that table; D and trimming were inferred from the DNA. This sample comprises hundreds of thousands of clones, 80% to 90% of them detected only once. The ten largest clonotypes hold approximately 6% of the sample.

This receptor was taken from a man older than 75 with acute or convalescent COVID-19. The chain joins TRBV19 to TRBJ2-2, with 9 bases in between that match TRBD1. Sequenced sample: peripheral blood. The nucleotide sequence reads TGTGCCAGTAGTATTTCTTTTCTGGGACAGGGTCGTAACACCGGGGAGCTGTTTTTT. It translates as CASSISFLGQGRNTGELFF.